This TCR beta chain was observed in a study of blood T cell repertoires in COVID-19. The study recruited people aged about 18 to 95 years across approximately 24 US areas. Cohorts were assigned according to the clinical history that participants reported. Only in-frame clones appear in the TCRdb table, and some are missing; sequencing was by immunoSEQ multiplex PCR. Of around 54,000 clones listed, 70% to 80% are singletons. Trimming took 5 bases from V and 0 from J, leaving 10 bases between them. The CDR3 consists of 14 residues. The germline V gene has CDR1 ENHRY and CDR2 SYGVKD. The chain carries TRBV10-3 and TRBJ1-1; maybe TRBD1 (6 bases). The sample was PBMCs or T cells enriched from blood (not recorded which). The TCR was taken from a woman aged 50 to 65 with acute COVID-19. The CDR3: CAISSQGLNTEAFF. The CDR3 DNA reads TGTGCCATCAGTTCCCAGGGGCTGAACACTGAAGCTTTCTTT.